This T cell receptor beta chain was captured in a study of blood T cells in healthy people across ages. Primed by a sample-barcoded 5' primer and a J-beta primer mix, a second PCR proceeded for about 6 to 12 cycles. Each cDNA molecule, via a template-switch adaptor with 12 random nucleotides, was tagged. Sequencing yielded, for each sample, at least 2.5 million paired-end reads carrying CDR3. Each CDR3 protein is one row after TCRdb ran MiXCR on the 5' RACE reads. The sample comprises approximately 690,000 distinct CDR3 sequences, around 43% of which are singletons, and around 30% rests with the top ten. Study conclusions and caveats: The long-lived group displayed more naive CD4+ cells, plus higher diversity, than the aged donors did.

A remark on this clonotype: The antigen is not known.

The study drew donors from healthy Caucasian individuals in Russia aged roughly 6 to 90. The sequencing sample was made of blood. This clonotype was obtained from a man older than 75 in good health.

The DNA for the CDR3 is TGTGCCAGCAGCTCCGGGATAGGAGCTTCCTACGAGCAGTACTTC. Amino acids: CASSSGIGASYEQYF. This chain uses TRBV7-2 with TRBJ2-7; weak D call: TRBD2 (5 bases). CDR1 SGHTA and CDR2 FQGNSA come from the germline V gene. The CDR3 sequence is 15 residues long. V lost 4 bases, J lost 1 base, and 14 bases lay in between.